Many counts were recorded for the clone carrying this T cell receptor beta chain. Antigen unknown. This sample is part of a study of T cells in Graves' hyperthyroidism and ophthalmopathy. Across the whole study: Peripheral blood samples were taken at initial diagnosis, prior to any treatment.

Amplified TCR beta CDR3 regions derived from RNA transcripts. The primer set for the first-round RT-PCR of the TCR CDR3 was HTBI. TCRdb reanalysed the multiplex PCR reads using MiXCR and keeps one entry per CDR3 protein. The sample carries roughly 420,000 distinct CDR3 sequences, roughly 14% recorded once. Participants, patients aged 18 to 65, had newly diagnosed hyperthyroidism with a duration under 2 months. With 7 bases removed from V and 0 bases from J, the gap between germline ends came to 13 bases. There are 15 residues in the CDR3. CDR1 is MNHNS, CDR2 SASEGT, per germline. Study-wide results and caveats: Among thyroid clonotypes expanded above 0.001, most also appeared in blood. It was a median around seven months before onset that the model predicted ophthalmopathy.

The chain carries TRBV6-1 and TRBJ2-1; either TRBD1 or TRBD2 may supply D (6 bases each). The sample comprised blood. This receptor was identified in a woman aged 18-29 years with Graves' hyperthyroidism. This CDR3 is CASKDGGSSYNEQFF. For the CDR3, the DNA is TGTGCCAGCAAAGACGGGGGCAGCTCCTACAATGAGCAGTTCTTC.